Each of the 21 T cell receptor beta chains below was sequenced from the same sample in a study of shared clonotypes between healthy human individuals. Profiled with immunoSEQ multiplex PCR; TCRdb holds only in-frame clones, not every one. Among roughly 2 million clones listed, under 97% were seen once. Sequenced material: naive CD4+ T cells sorted from blood. Described subset: CD45RA+ positively selected. These receptors all stem from a young man in good health.

The chain combines TRBV2 with TRBJ1-4; a weak D match, TRBD1 (5 bases). This CDR3 is built from 15 residues. V lost 2 bases and J lost 8, with 15 bases in between. Germline V gene sequence: CDR1 SNHLY, CDR2 FYNNEI. CDR3 sequence reads: CASSETAGRGEKLFF. The CDR3 bases are TGTGCCAGCAGTGAAACGGCAGGGCGGGGAGAAAAACTGTTTTTT.

The chain uses TRBV7-3 and TRBJ1-1; D ambiguous. The CDR3 is made up of 15 amino acids. In germline, CDR1 is SGHTA, CDR2 FQGTGA. The germline V and J ends were trimmed by 2 bases and 0 bases, with 10 bases remaining between them. CDR3 sequence reads: CASSLYGVMNTEAFF. The DNA for the CDR3 is TGTGCCAGCAGCTTATATGGGGTCATGAACACTGAAGCTTTCTTT.

Turning to this clone: The sample holds other DNA sequences that translate to the same CDR3. The J gene is TRBJ2-7, the V gene TRBV7-8; 7 nucleotides match TRBD1. Per germline, CDR1 SGHVS and CDR2 FQNEAQ. The CDR3 is made up of 15 amino acids. The V gene end was trimmed by 5 bases and the J gene end by 4 bases; junction bases not matched to a gene: 11. The CDR3 protein is CASSLRAGGSYEQYF. The CDR3 nucleotides read TGTGCCAGCAGCCTCAGGGCAGGGGGTTCTTACGAGCAGTACTTC. The entire variable domain, with the rest obtained from reference TRBV7-8 and TRBJ2-7, is as follows: GAGVSQSPRYKVAKRGQDVALRCDPISGHVSLFWYQQALGQGPEFLTYFQNEAQLDKSGLPSDRFFAERPEGSVSTLKIQRTQQEDSAVYLCASSLRAGGSYEQYFGPGTRLTVT.

CDR3 DNA sequence: TGTGCCAGCAAGCGTGGGGGGGAGGAGCAGTACTTC. This encodes CASKRGGEEQYF. The chain couples TRBV2 to TRBJ2-7; TRBD2 aligns across 7 bases. The CDR3 spans 12 residues. Germline lookup yields CDR1 SNHLY and CDR2 FYNNEI. The V and J ends lost 7 bases and 7 bases, in that order; junction bases with no gene match: 7. Full variable domain (remainder filled in from reference TRBV2 and TRBJ2-7): EPEVTQTPSHQVTQMGQEVILRCVPISNHLYFYWYRQILGQKVEFLVSFYNNEISEKSEIFDDQFSVERPDGSNFTLKIRSTKLEDSAMYFCASKRGGEEQYFGPGTRLTVT.

This chain joins TRBV19 and TRBJ2-2, with 10 bases aligning to TRBD2. Losses at the gene ends were 6 bases for V and 4 bases for J; bases not matched to a gene: 8. The CDR3 is 16 residues long. The germline gives CDR1 LNHDA, CDR2 SQIVND (reference sequence). Written as DNA, the CDR3 is TGTGCCAGTAGACTTTGGACTAGCGGCCGCACCGGGGAGCTGTTTTTT. This translates into CASRLWTSGRTGELFF. Full variable domain (rest looked up from reference TRBV19 and TRBJ2-2): DGGITQSPKYLFRKEGQNVTLSCEQNLNHDAMYWYRQDPGQGLRLIYYSQIVNDFQKGDIAEGYSVSREKKESFPLTVTSAQKNPTAFYLCASRLWTSGRTGELFFGEGSRLTVL.

This clone was detected only a few times. The identical CDR3 is also encoded by other nucleotide sequences in the sample. The V gene is TRBV28, the J gene TRBJ1-6, with D tentatively TRBD1 (5 bases). V lost 11 bases, J lost 0 bases, and 11 bases lay in between. In germline, CDR1 is MDHEN, CDR2 SYDVKM. This CDR3 is 14 amino acids long. The DNA of the CDR3 is TGTGCCGGGGGAGGCAGCTCCTATAATTCACCCCTCCACTTT. Translated, it gives CAGGGSSYNSPLHF.

The chain combines TRBV7-2 with TRBJ2-3; 8 nucleotides agree with TRBD1. Trimming took 8 bases from V and 5 from J; bases not matched to a gene: 9. The CDR3 is 14 amino acids. Looked up from germline, CDR1 is SGHTA and CDR2 is FQGNSA. The CDR3 loop reads CASSTGVVRDTQYF. The CDR3 DNA is TGTGCCAGCTCGACAGGGGTCGTACGAGATACGCAGTATTTT.

Only one count was recorded for this clone. The CDR3: CASSLRDTGYYGYTF. DNA for the CDR3: TGTGCCAGCAGCTTGAGGGACACGGGGTACTATGGCTACACCTTC. The rearrangement uses TRBV5-6 and TRBJ1-2; TRBD1 is a possible D gene (6 bases). This CDR3 has 15 residues. Trimming stripped 1 base from V and 3 bases from J, with 13 bases between. Germline CDR1 SGHDT, CDR2 YYEEEE.

About this clone: Additional DNA sequences in this sample encode the identical CDR3. V and J are TRBV7-9 and TRBJ1-1, with D hard to call. Trimming stripped 3 bases from V and 1 base from J, with 6 bases between. Looked up from germline, CDR1 is SEHNR and CDR2 is FQNEAQ (reference sequence). The CDR3 loop spans 13 amino acids. CDR3 amino acids: CASSFGRNTEAFF. The CDR3 region has the DNA TGTGCCAGCAGCTTTGGCAGGAACACTGAAGCTTTCTTT.

Here the CDR3 DNA reads TGTGCATTAGGCGCTAGCGGGACCTCATACAATGAGCAGTTCTTC. Translating gives CALGASGTSYNEQFF. The chain combines TRBV10-3 with TRBJ2-1, with TRBD2 matching 9 bases. The CDR3 is 15 amino acids. CDR1 is ENHRY and CDR2 is SYGVKD in the germline V gene.

The rearrangement uses TRBV5-1 and TRBJ2-3, with D possibly matching TRBD2 (6 bases). V shed 2 bases and J shed 2 bases, with 15 bases lying between them. The CDR3 runs to 16 residues. CDR1 is SGHRS and CDR2 is YFSETQ in the germline V gene. CDR3 amino acids: CASSFGTSTFTDTQYF. CDR3 DNA: TGCGCCAGCAGCTTCGGAACTAGCACATTCACAGATACGCAGTATTTT.

This rearrangement joins TRBV30 to TRBJ2-7; 7 bases map to TRBD1. V was pared by 7 bases and J by 4 bases, with 7 bases of the junction left unmatched. This CDR3 is 12 amino acids long. Per the germline V gene, CDR1 is GTSNPN and CDR2 is SVGIG (reference sequence). CDR3 nucleotides: TGTGCCTCGGGACAGCAATTTTACGAGCAGTACTTC. Translated, it gives CASGQQFYEQYF.

The J gene is TRBJ2-3, the V gene TRBV7-8; TRBD1 agrees at 7 bases. The germline CDR1 and CDR2 sequences are SGHVS and FQNEAQ. The CDR3 is 16 residues long. The J segment lost 3 bases and the V segment lost 4 bases, leaving 10 bases of the junction unmatched. The chain's CDR3 is CASSYRDSGLTDTQYF. The CDR3 nucleotides are TGTGCCAGCAGCTACCGGGACAGTGGATTAACAGATACGCAGTATTTT.

This chain links TRBV2 with TRBJ1-3; the D gene is possibly TRBD1 (5 bases). The CDR3 has 15 residues. Germline assignment: CDR1 SNHLY and CDR2 FYNNEI. The ends were cut back, 4 bases at V and 0 bases at J, with 10 bases in the middle. In DNA form, the CDR3 reads TGTGCCAGCAGTGGACAGCCGAGCTCTGGAAACACCATATATTTT. Translated, it gives CASSGQPSSGNTIYF.

J is TRBJ1-5 and V is TRBV28; D ambiguous. Germline V gene data show CDR1 as MDHEN and CDR2 as SYDVKM. V shed 7 bases and J shed 0 bases, with 13 bases lying between them. CDR3 length: 15 residues. The CDR3 sequence is CASNSPPPSNQPQHF. DNA of the CDR3: TGTGCCAGCAACTCCCCCCCACCTAGCAATCAGCCCCAGCATTTT.

The gene calls are TRBV28 and TRBJ1-5; a weak D match, TRBD1 (5 bases). Germline CDR1 MDHEN, CDR2 SYDVKM. The CDR3 has 14 residues. Trimming took 6 bases from V and 1 from J, leaving 10 bases between them. The CDR3 nucleotides read TGTGCCAGCAGGCCCGGGACCAGCAATCAGCCCCAGCATTTT. This gives the protein CASRPGTSNQPQHF.

The chain couples TRBV7-2 to TRBJ2-2; TRBD2 matches at 8 bases. J gave up 6 bases and V 2 bases, and 5 bases lay outside the gene matches. CDR1 is SGHTA and CDR2 is FQGNSA in the germline V gene. The CDR3 totals 15 residues. Here the CDR3 reads CASSLSGRGSGELFF. CDR3 sequence (DNA): TGTGCCAGCAGCTTAAGCGGGAGAGGGTCCGGGGAGCTGTTTTTT.

The chain joins TRBV13 to TRBJ2-7; D may be TRBD1 (6 bases). This CDR3 has 14 residues. V was clipped by 5 bases and J by 7 bases, with 18 bases between them. Germline V gene lookup returns CDR1 PRHDT and CDR2 FYEKMQ (reference sequence). CDR3: CASSPNPGHPEQYF. The CDR3 DNA reads as TGTGCCAGCAGCCCTAACCCGGGACACCCTGAGCAGTACTTC.

The CDR3 reads CASSAQGLLNQPQHF. DNA of the CDR3: TGTGCCAGCAGCGCCCAAGGGTTACTGAATCAGCCCCAGCATTTT. This chain uses TRBV28 with TRBJ1-5, with D hard to call. Germline CDR1 reads MDHEN; CDR2 reads SYDVKM. CDR3 size: 15 residues. Trimming pared 6 bases from V and 4 bases from J, leaving 16 bases between.

With regard to this clone: Different DNA sequences within this sample yield the same CDR3. The V and J genes are TRBV25-1 and TRBJ2-3, with D unresolved. V shed 3 bases and J shed 1 base, with 5 bases lying between them. Germline CDR1 and CDR2: MGHDK and SYGVNS. The CDR3 spans 13 residues. The CDR3: CASSEVGTDTQYF. In nucleotides, the CDR3 is TGTGCCAGCAGTGAGGTCGGCACAGATACGCAGTATTTT.

V and J are TRBV10-3 and TRBJ1-1; D is uncertain. V shed 1 base and J shed 3 bases, with 9 bases lying between them. This CDR3 is 14 amino acids long. Germline assignment: CDR1 ENHRY and CDR2 SYGVKD. The CDR3 loop reads CAISEWEGDTEAFF. In DNA, the CDR3 is TGTGCCATCAGTGAGTGGGAGGGTGACACTGAAGCTTTCTTT.